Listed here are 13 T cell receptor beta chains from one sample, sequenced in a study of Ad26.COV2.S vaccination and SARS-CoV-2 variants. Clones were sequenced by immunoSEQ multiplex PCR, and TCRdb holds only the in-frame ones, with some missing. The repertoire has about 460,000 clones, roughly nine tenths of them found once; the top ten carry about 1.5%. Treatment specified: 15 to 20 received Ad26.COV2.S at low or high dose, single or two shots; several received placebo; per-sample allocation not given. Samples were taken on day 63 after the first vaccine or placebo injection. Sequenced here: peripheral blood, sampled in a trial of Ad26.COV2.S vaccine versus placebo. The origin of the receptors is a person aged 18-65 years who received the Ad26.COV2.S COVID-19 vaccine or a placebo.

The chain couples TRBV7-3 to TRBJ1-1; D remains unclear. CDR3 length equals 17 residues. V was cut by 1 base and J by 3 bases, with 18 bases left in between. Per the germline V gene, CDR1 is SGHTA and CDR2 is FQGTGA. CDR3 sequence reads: CASSLNRYSSSHTEAFF. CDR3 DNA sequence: TGTGCCAGCAGCTTAAATAGGTACAGTTCCAGTCACACTGAAGCTTTCTTT.

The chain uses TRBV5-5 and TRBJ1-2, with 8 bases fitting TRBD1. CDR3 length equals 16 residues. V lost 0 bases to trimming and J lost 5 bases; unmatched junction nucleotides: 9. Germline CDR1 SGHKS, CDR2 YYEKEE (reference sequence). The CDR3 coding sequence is TGTGCCAGCAGCTTGGTGGTCAGGGGGCGCGAATATGGCTACACCTTC. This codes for CASSLVVRGREYGYTF.

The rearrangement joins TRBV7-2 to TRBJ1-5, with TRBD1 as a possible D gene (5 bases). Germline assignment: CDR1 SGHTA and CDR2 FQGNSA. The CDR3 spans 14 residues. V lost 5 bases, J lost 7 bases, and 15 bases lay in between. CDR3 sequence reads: CASSPGGGEQPQHF. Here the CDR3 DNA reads TGTGCCAGCAGCCCGGGGGGGGGAGAGCAGCCCCAGCATTTT.

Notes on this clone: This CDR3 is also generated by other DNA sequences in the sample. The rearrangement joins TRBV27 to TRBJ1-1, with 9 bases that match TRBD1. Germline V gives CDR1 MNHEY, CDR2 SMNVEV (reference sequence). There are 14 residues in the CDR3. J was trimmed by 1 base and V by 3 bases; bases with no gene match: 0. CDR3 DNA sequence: TGTGCCAGCAGTTTGGGACAGGGGAACACTGAAGCTTTCTTT. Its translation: CASSLGQGNTEAFF.

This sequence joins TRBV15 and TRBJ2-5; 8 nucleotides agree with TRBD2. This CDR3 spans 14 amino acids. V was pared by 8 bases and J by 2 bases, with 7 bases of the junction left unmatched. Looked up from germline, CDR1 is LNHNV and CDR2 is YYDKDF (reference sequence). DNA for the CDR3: TGTGCCACCCAAGCGGGAGATAGTCAAGAGACCCAGTACTTC. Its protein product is CATQAGDSQETQYF.

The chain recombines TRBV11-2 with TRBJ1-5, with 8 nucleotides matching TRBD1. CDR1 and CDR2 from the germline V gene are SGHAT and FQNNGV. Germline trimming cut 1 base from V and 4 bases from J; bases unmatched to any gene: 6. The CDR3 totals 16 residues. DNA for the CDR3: TGTGCCAGCAGCTTAGGACTCCGGACAGGGAATCAGCCCCAGCATTTT. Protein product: CASSLGLRTGNQPQHF.

CDR3 sequence (DNA): TGTGCCAGCAGCGCGGGAGCCTTGGGTGAGCAGTTCTTC. It is translated as CASSAGALGEQFF. The rearrangement links TRBV9 to TRBJ2-1, with D possibly TRBD2 on 6 matching bases. There are 13 residues in the CDR3. V dropped 3 bases and J dropped 9 bases, with 13 bases sitting between them. Germline V lookup: CDR1 SGDLS, CDR2 YYNGEE.

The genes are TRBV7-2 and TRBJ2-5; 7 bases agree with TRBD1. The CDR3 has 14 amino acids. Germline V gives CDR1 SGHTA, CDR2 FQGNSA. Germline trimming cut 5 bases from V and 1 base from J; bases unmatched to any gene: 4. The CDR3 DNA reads TGTGCCAGCAGCCAAGGGGGCAGCCAAGAGACCCAGTACTTC. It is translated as CASSQGGSQETQYF.

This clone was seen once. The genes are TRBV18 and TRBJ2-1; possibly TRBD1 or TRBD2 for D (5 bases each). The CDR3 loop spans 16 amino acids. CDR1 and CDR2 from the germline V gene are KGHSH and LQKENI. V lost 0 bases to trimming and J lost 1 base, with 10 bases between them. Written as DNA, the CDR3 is TGTGCCAGCTCACCACCGGGGGTGTCGTCCTACAATGAGCAGTTCTTC. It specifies CASSPPGVSSYNEQFF.

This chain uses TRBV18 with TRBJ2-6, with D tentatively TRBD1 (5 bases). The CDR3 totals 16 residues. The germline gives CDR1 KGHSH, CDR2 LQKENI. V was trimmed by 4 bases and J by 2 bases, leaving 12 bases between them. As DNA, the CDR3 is TGTGCCAGCTCACGTAGCCAGGGTCCTGGGGCCAACGTCCTGACTTTC. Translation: CASSRSQGPGANVLTF.

This CDR3 reads CASSQAKGTHTGELFF. The CDR3 region has the DNA TGTGCCAGCAGCCAAGCGAAAGGAACGCACACCGGGGAGCTGTTTTTT. V and J are TRBV3-1 (or the pseudogene TRBV3-2) and TRBJ2-2; D gene ambiguous. This CDR3 spans 16 amino acids. V was trimmed by 1 base and J by 3 bases, leaving 12 bases between them. CDR1 and CDR2 from the germline V gene are LGHDT and YNNKEL (reference sequence).

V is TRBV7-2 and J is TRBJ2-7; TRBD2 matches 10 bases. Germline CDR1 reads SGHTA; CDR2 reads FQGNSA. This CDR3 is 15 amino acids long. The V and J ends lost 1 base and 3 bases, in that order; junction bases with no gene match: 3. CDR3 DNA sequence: TGTGCCAGCAGCTTAGAACTAGCGGGGAACTACGAGCAGTACTTC. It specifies CASSLELAGNYEQYF.

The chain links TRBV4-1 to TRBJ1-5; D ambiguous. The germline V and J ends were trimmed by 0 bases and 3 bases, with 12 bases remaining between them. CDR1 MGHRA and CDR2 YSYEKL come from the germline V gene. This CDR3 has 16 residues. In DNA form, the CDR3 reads TGCGCCAGCAGCCAAGATCTCCGGAGTCTCAATCAGCCCCAGCATTTT. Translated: CASSQDLRSLNQPQHF.